This TCR beta chain was profiled in a study of lymphopenia after photon versus proton radiotherapy. Overall study findings and caveats: In patients who died, overall survival fell as post-nadir TCR diversity dropped more. Photon-treated patients lost naive T cells and TCR diversity; proton-treated stayed stable. Post-nadir diversity loss with photons came from oligoclonal expansion, particularly CD8+ Temra cells.

Germline CDR1 and CDR2: SGDLS and YYNGEE. The V end was cut by 4 bases, the J end by 0 bases, with 13 bases between. CDR3 length: 15 amino acids. Method: immunoSEQ multiplex PCR; TCRdb's copy keeps in-frame clones and lacks some. Here the sample spans approximately 91,000 clones, about 83% being singletons. Remarks on this clone: The antigen is not known.

The TCR comes from a man aged 55-75 years with pancreatic cancer. The chain combines TRBV9 with TRBJ2-5; D may be TRBD2 (5 bases). Sequenced here: peripheral blood, sampled from a patient treated with proton-based radiotherapy. CDR3 loop: CASSPRGYYQETQYF. The CDR3 DNA is TGTGCCAGCAGCCCCCGCGGGTATTACCAAGAGACCCAGTACTTC.